The text below deals with one TCR beta chain. The antigen remains unidentified. The sample belongs to a study of vaccination and CD4 T cells after COVID-19. Turning to the study itself: Overlapping spike peptides from SARS-CoV-2, HCoV-NL63, HCoV-OC43 and HCoV-229E served to stimulate the cells.

Noted treatment: roughly 10-day PBMC culture with coronavirus spike peptide pools or control peptides (ViraFEST assay). Using peptide pools, antigen-specific T cells were expanded in ViraFEST before TCRs were sequenced. The Oncomine TCR Beta short-read assay was applied to DNA of cultured CD4+ T cells. MiXCR, applied by TCRdb to the PCR reads, yields one record per CDR3 protein. The data show 25,000 to 30,000 distinct CDR3 sequences, with about 50% seen just once and 28% held by the top ten. This CDR3 comprises 18 residues. The germline CDR1 and CDR2 sequences are SNHLY and FYNNEI. Trimming took off 3 bases at V and 0 bases at J, with 20 bases between the two ends.

This TCR came from a human donor who received a COVID-19 vaccine. The specimen was CD4+ T cells from blood, cultured in vitro, collected before SARS-CoV-2 vaccination. The chain recombines TRBV2 with TRBJ2-5; maybe TRBD2 (6 bases). CDR3 nucleotide sequence: TGTGCCAGCAGTGATAGTAGGGAAGCGGGCCAGGACCAAGAGACCCAGTACTTC. Translated, it gives CASSDSREAGQDQETQYF.